The clone carrying this T cell receptor (beta chain) was observed a handful of times. What it recognizes is unknown. Germline V gene sequence: CDR1 MNHNY, CDR2 SVGAGI (reference sequence). The ends were cut back, 10 bases at V and 0 bases at J, with 19 bases in the middle. The CDR3 has 16 amino acids. This record belongs to a study of T cell repertoires in cytomegalovirus infection. Study findings and constraints: The ex vivo response was dominated by HLA-C-restricted CMV-specific TCR beta clonotypes.

A single record per CDR3 protein comes from TCRdb applying MiXCR to the reads. The sample has approximately 750,000 distinct CDR3 sequences; under 40% are singletons. Sequencing was carried out using PBMCs. The gene calls are TRBV6-6 and TRBJ2-1, with D perhaps TRBD1 or TRBD2 (6 bases each). This clonotype was obtained from a human donor in good health (CMV status not recorded). Some clones in this sample may be carry-over from other donors' samples. The DNA for the CDR3 is TGTGCCACCTACCGGGGGCAGGTTAGCTCCTACAATGAGCAGTTCTTC. It codes for CATYRGQVSSYNEQFF.